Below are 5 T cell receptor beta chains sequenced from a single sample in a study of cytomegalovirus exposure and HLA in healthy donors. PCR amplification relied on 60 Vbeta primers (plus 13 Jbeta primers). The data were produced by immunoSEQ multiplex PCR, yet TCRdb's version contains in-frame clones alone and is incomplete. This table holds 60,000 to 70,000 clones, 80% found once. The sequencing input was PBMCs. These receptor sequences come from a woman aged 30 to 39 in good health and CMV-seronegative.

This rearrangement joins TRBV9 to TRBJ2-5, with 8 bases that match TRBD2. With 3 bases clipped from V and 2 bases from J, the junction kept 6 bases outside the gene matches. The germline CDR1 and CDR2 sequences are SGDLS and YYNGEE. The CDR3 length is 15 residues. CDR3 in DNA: TGTGCCAGCAGCGCCTCTAGCGGGTTACAAGAGACCCAGTACTTC. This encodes CASSASSGLQETQYF.

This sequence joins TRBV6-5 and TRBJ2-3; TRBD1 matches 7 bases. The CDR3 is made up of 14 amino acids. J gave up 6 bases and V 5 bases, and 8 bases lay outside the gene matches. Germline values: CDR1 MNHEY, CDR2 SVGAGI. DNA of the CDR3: TGTGCCAGCAGTGCCAGGGGGAAGGTGGATACGCAGTATTTT. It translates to CASSARGKVDTQYF.

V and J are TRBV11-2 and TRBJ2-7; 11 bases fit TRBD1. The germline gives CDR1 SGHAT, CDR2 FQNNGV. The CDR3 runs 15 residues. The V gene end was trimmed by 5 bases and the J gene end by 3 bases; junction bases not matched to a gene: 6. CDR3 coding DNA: TGTGCCAGCAGCCGAGAGGGACAGGGGGGCTACGAGCAGTACTTC. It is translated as CASSREGQGGYEQYF.

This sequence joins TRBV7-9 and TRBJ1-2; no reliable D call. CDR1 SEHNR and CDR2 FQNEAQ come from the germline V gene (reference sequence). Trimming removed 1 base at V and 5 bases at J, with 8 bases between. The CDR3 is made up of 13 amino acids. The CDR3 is CASSLGQEYGYTF. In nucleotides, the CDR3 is TGTGCCAGCAGCTTAGGGCAGGAATATGGCTACACCTTC.

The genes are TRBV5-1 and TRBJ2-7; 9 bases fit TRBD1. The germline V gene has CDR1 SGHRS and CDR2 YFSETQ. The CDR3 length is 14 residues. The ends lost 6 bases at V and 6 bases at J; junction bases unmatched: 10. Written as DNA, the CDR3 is TGCGCCAGCACCACGACAGGGGGGGTTGTCGAGCAGTACTTC. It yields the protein CASTTTGGVVEQYF. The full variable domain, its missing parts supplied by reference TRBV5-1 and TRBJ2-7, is KAGVTQTPRYLIKTRGQQVTLSCSPISGHRSVSWYQQTPGQGLQFLFEYFSETQRNKGNFPGRFSGRQFSNSRSEMNVSTLELGDSALYLCASTTTGGVVEQYFGPGTRLTVT.